The rows below give T cell receptor beta chains drawn from one sample of a study of vaccination effects on CD4 cells after COVID-19. Assay used: immunoSEQ multiplex PCR; TCRdb lists only in-frame clones, some missing. Here the sample spans nearly 35,000 clones, around 73% being singletons. These receptors have no identified antigens. The material was CD4+ T cells from PBMCs cultured with HCoV-OC43 spike peptides, obtained before COVID-19 vaccination. These receptors were collected from a human donor who received a COVID-19 vaccine. Both conserved end residues are part of each CDR3. D genes are given only for firm matches. Not all rows give a size; the values are once, few, many and, for expanded clones, a class.

clone size	V gene	CDR3 length	D gene	J gene	CDR3 protein	CDR3 DNA
NA	TRBV5-1	15	NA	TRBJ2-3	CASGTGTSITDTQYF	TGCGCCAGCGGGACCGGGACTTCGATAACAGATACGCAGTATTTT
NA	TRBV28	14	NA	TRBJ1-5	CASILRQGRGPQHF	TGTGCCAGCATCCTAAGGCAGGGGCGCGGGCCCCAGCATTTT
few	TRBV28	14	NA	TRBJ1-3	CASSLGILGNTIYF	TGTGCCAGCAGTTTAGGGATCCTTGGAAACACCATATATTTT
NA	TRBV6-1	15	NA	TRBJ2-6	CASSEAGGGANVLTF	TGTGCCAGCAGTGAAGCGGGAGGCGGGGCCAACGTCCTGACTTTC
few	TRBV9	15	NA	TRBJ2-4	CASSRWRDSKNIQYF	TGTGCCAGCAGCAGATGGCGGGACAGTAAAAACATTCAGTACTTC
few	TRBV30	15	NA	TRBJ1-6	CAWSRRGPHDSPLHF	TGTGCCTGGAGTCGACGGGGACCCCATGATTCACCCCTCCACTTT
few	TRBV6-5	14	NA	TRBJ1-2	CASRTGGHNYGYTF	TGTGCCAGCAGGACGGGGGGCCATAACTATGGCTACACCTTC
NA	TRBV5-5	15	TRBD2	TRBJ2-3	CASSWSGGAADTQYF	TGTGCCAGCAGCTGGAGCGGGGGGGCCGCGGATACGCAGTATTTT
NA	TRBV27	15	TRBD1	TRBJ2-2	CASSFWTGGTGELFF	TGTGCCAGCAGTTTCTGGACAGGGGGGACCGGGGAGCTGTTTTTT
once	TRBV19	13	NA	TRBJ1-4	CASFNRENEKLFF	TGTGCCAGTTTTAACAGGGAAAATGAAAAACTGTTTTTT
once	TRBV5-1	16	TRBD1	TRBJ2-5	CASSFRDRGMVETQYF	TGCGCCAGCAGCTTCCGGGACAGGGGAATGGTGGAGACCCAGTACTTC
NA	TRBV4-2	14	NA	TRBJ1-2	CASSQDMGNYGYTF	TGTGCCAGCAGCCAAGATATGGGGAACTATGGCTACACCTTC
NA	TRBV7-8	16	TRBD2	TRBJ2-4	CASSLKVAGAKNIQYF	TGTGCCAGCAGCTTAAAGGTAGCGGGAGCCAAAAACATTCAGTACTTC
NA	TRBV19	17	NA	TRBJ1-3	CASSQTADSYSGNTIYF	TGTGCCAGTAGTCAAACGGCCGACAGCTACTCTGGAAACACCATATATTTT
NA	TRBV29-1	11	NA	TRBJ2-7	CSVGGVREQYF	TGCAGCGTTGGTGGGGTCCGAGAGCAGTACTTC
NA	TRBV27	17	NA	TRBJ1-5	CASSLSRAATSNQPQHF	TGTGCCAGCAGTTTATCTCGGGCAGCGACTAGCAATCAGCCCCAGCATTTT
NA	TRBV2	15	NA	TRBJ2-2	CASSAGDANTGELFF	TGTGCCAGCAGCGCAGGGGACGCGAACACCGGGGAGCTGTTTTTT
once	TRBV2	13	NA	TRBJ1-2	CALTGPLPYGYTF	TGTGCCTTAACAGGGCCCTTACCCTATGGCTACACCTTC
NA	TRBV28	15	TRBD1	TRBJ1-4	CASSSLTGASEKLFF	TGTGCCAGCAGTTCCCTGACAGGGGCCTCTGAAAAACTGTTTTTT
NA	TRBV19	16	NA	TRBJ2-1	CASSIVAARGHNEQFF	TGTGCCAGTAGTATAGTCGCGGCCAGAGGCCACAATGAGCAGTTCTTC
NA	TRBV5-1	14	NA	TRBJ1-1	CASSPRTANTEAFF	TGCGCCAGCAGCCCCCGGACAGCGAACACTGAAGCTTTCTTT
NA	TRBV5-4	17	TRBD2	TRBJ2-2	CASSLMGLAGDAGELFF	TGTGCCAGCAGCCTCATGGGACTAGCGGGAGACGCCGGGGAGCTGTTTTTT
few	TRBV25-1	16	NA	TRBJ1-1	CASSEYSGVGNTEAFF	TGTGCCAGCAGTGAATATTCCGGGGTTGGGAACACTGAAGCTTTCTTT
NA	TRBV19	16	NA	TRBJ1-4	CASSIDVGAGGEKLFF	TGTGCCAGTAGTATAGATGTAGGGGCCGGCGGTGAAAAACTGTTTTTT
NA	TRBV30	15	NA	TRBJ2-7	CAWTSGKGLLGRQYF	TGTGCCTGGACTTCTGGTAAGGGACTTCTCGGGCGGCAGTACTTC
few	TRBV5-1	14	NA	TRBJ1-1	CASSPGPLDTEAFF	TGCGCCAGCAGCCCGGGGCCCCTGGACACTGAAGCTTTCTTT
few	TRBV4-1	17	TRBD1	TRBJ1-1	CASRLHKDRDSGWRAFF	TGCGCCAGCAGGCTCCACAAGGACCGGGACAGCGGATGGAGGGCTTTCTTT
few	TRBV19	15	TRBD1	TRBJ1-5	CASSIQQGASQPQHF	TGTGCCAGTAGTATACAGCAGGGGGCGAGTCAGCCCCAGCATTTT
NA	TRBV12-5	15	NA	TRBJ2-1	CASGLDRGPYNEQFF	TGTGCTAGTGGTTTGGATCGGGGGCCTTACAATGAGCAGTTCTTC
NA	TRBV19	14	TRBD1	TRBJ1-5	CASSPGQTSQPQHF	TGTGCCAGTAGTCCGGGACAGACGAGTCAGCCCCAGCATTTT
once	TRBV7-9	14	NA	TRBJ1-5	CASSLAGGNQPQHF	TGTGCCAGCAGCTTAGCAGGGGGGAATCAGCCCCAGCATTTT
NA	TRBV27	14	NA	TRBJ1-1	CASSFTALNTEAFF	TGTGCCAGCAGCTTCACCGCCCTGAACACTGAAGCTTTCTTT
NA	TRBV28	13	TRBD1	TRBJ1-1	CASRGTVNTEAFF	TGTGCCAGCAGAGGGACAGTGAACACTGAAGCTTTCTTT
NA	TRBV7-9	14	NA	TRBJ2-3	CASSLDRRGDTQYF	TGTGCCAGCAGCCTCGACCGCCGGGGAGATACGCAGTATTTT
NA	TRBV7-9	12	NA	TRBJ1-5	CASSIVNQPQHF	TGTGCCAGCAGCATCGTCAATCAGCCCCAGCATTTT
NA	TRBV5-4	14	NA	TRBJ2-2	CASSLRGAGGELFF	TGTGCCAGCAGCTTGCGAGGGGCGGGCGGGGAGCTGTTTTTT
NA	TRBV27	17	NA	TRBJ2-7	CASTSFAPGLPGYEQYF	TGTGCCAGCACTTCCTTTGCGCCGGGACTGCCAGGGTACGAGCAGTACTTC